Below, 8 T cell receptor beta chains from the same sample are listed, as sequenced in a study of shared clonotypes between healthy human individuals (dated by TCRdb to the early 2020s). The library was generated by the immunoSEQ multiplex PCR assay. TCRdb obtained this table from immuneACCESS and retained in-frame rearrangements with V and J assigned. These tables miss some clones; where compared with another copy, unresolved V genes account for less than half of the shortfall, and the remainder is unexplained. The table for this sample lists fewer than 1.4 million clones; about 84% of them were counted only once. The ten largest clones capture 0.5% to 0.65% of the sample. The source material was memory CD4+ T cells from PBMCs. This sample's cell subset or site label indicates: CD45RA-negative fraction. All receptors derive from a man aged 18 to 30 in good health. Some clones in this sample may be carry-over from other donors' samples.

This clone was seen only once. V usage is TRBV19 and J usage is TRBJ2-5; the D gene is possibly TRBD1 (6 bases). The DNA end favors TRBJ2-7, so the J call may be wrong. The V gene's germline CDR1 is LNHDA and CDR2 SQIVND (reference sequence). The CDR3 runs to 12 residues. CDR3 in DNA: TGTGCCAGTAGTCCCCCAGGGGACGAGCAGTACTTC. Its translation: CASSPPGDEQYF.

The chain employs TRBV28 and TRBJ2-7; D is ambiguous. Germline V gene data show CDR1 as MDHEN and CDR2 as SYDVKM. CDR3 size: 14 residues. Trimming pared 5 bases from V and 2 bases from J, leaving 13 bases between. This CDR3 is CASSDRVLTYEQYF. The CDR3, as DNA: TGTGCCAGCAGTGACCGGGTCCTAACCTACGAGCAGTACTTC. The whole variable domain, remainder taken from reference TRBV28 and TRBJ2-7, is DVKVTQSSRYLVKRTGEKVFLECVQDMDHENMFWYRQDPGLGLRLIYFSYDVKMKEKGDIPEGYSVSREKKERFSLILESASTNQTSMYLCASSDRVLTYEQYFGPGTRLTVT.

The J gene is TRBJ2-5, the V gene TRBV5-6; D might be TRBD1 or TRBD2, each matching 5 bases. This CDR3 is 14 amino acids long. Per germline, CDR1 SGHDT and CDR2 YYEEEE. Trimming took 4 bases from V and 1 from J, leaving 11 bases between them. The CDR3 loop is CASSRWDGQETQYF. DNA for the CDR3: TGTGCCAGCAGCCGTTGGGACGGCCAAGAGACCCAGTACTTC.

Of note for this clone: In the same sample, other DNA sequences code for this CDR3. V gene TRBV11-2 combines with J gene TRBJ2-3; 13 bases map to TRBD2. This CDR3 region has 16 residues. Germline assignment: CDR1 SGHAT and CDR2 FQNNGV. Trimming removed 5 bases from V and 2 bases from J; junction bases left unmatched: 4. This CDR3 reads CASSRLAGGITDTQYF. Here the CDR3 DNA reads TGTGCCAGCAGCAGACTAGCGGGAGGTATCACAGATACGCAGTATTTT. The entire variable domain, with the rest obtained from reference TRBV11-2 and TRBJ2-3, is as follows: EAGVAQSPRYKIIEKRQSVAFWCNPISGHATLYWYQQILGQGPKLLIQFQNNGVVDDSQLPKDRFSAERLKGVDSTLKIQPAKLEDSAVYLCASSRLAGGITDTQYFGPGTRLTVL.

The chain is built from TRBV5-1 and TRBJ2-1; TRBD2 aligns across 8 bases. CDR3 length: 15 residues. J gave up 4 bases and V 4 bases, and 7 bases lay outside the gene matches. The germline CDR1 and CDR2 sequences are SGHRS and YFSETQ. CDR3 nucleotide sequence: TGCGCCAGCAGCCCAGCGGGAGACCAATACAATGAGCAGTTCTTC. Translation gives CASSPAGDQYNEQFF.

This chain joins TRBV18 and TRBJ2-1, with 7 bases aligning to TRBD1. CDR1 and CDR2 from the germline V gene are KGHSH and LQKENI. The length of the CDR3 is 13 residues. The ends lost 2 bases at V and 7 bases at J; junction bases unmatched: 2. CDR3 region: CASSPATGNEQFF. For the CDR3, the DNA is TGTGCCAGCTCACCAGCGACAGGGAATGAGCAGTTCTTC.

This clone was seen a single time. Other nucleotide sequences from this sample produce the same CDR3. The chain combines TRBV5-1 with TRBJ1-4; 7 bases map to TRBD1. With V trimmed by 0 bases and J by 3 bases, 2 bases remained unmatched. This CDR3 is 15 amino acids long. Germline loops: CDR1 SGHRS, CDR2 YFSETQ. The CDR3 coding sequence is TGCGCCAGCAGCTTGGGGACAGGCGCTAATGAAAAACTGTTTTTT. Translated, it gives CASSLGTGANEKLFF.

V and J are TRBV9 and TRBJ2-1, with 13 bases lining up with TRBD2. CDR1 SGDLS and CDR2 YYNGEE come from the germline V gene. The ends lost 3 bases at V and 6 bases at J; junction bases unmatched: 9. The CDR3 consists of 17 residues. The CDR3 spells CASSAGLAGRQSNEQFF. The CDR3 nucleotides read TGTGCCAGCAGCGCGGGACTAGCGGGAAGGCAGTCCAATGAGCAGTTCTTC.